This paragraph reports one T cell receptor beta chain. In the original analysis: Amplifying reference gene primers gave estimates of nucleated cell counts. Repertoires were generated with immunoSEQ multiplex PCR, while TCRdb's copy carries only in-frame clones and drops some. V and J calls and clone size are given by that table; D and trimming were obtained from the DNA. The sample carries some 190,000 clones, approximately 79% recorded once. Trimming took 1 base from V and 1 from J, leaving 10 bases between them. The CDR3 spans 16 residues. Germline V gene sequence: CDR1 MGHRA, CDR2 YSYEKL. This entry comes from a study of blood T cell repertoires in COVID-19. Looking at the study overall: The cDNA or gDNA used as material had been derived from T cells, B-cell-depleted T cells, or PBMCs.

The sample was peripheral blood. The genes are TRBV4-1 and TRBJ1-4; D remains ambiguous. The clonotype comes from a woman aged 45-65 years with acute or convalescent COVID-19. As DNA, the CDR3 is TGCGCCAGCAGCCAAGTACCCACCAGAACTAATGAAAAACTGTTTTTT. Protein: CASSQVPTRTNEKLFF.